There are a few counts of the clone carrying this T cell receptor (beta chain). Repertoires were generated with immunoSEQ multiplex PCR, while TCRdb's copy carries only in-frame clones and drops some. Among about 120,000 clones listed, 60% to 80% were seen once. This entry comes from a study of blood T cell repertoires in COVID-19. Study at large: The samples span acute and convalescent COVID-19 from the United States, Italy and Spain.

This CDR3 has 17 amino acids. Trimming cost V 3 bases and J 0 bases; bases outside gene matches: 3. From germline, CDR1 is KGHDR and CDR2 SFDVKD. The receptor's source is a woman of 80 years or more with active or convalescent COVID-19. The J gene is TRBJ1-4, the V gene TRBV24-1, with 10 bases lining up with TRBD1. Sequencing was performed on peripheral blood. This CDR3 reads CATSDGGQGATNEKLFF. In DNA, the CDR3 is TGTGCCACCAGTGATGGCGGACAGGGGGCAACTAATGAAAAACTGTTTTTT.